These T cell receptor beta chains were read from a single sample in a study of cytomegalovirus exposure and HLA in healthy donors. Assay: immunoSEQ multiplex PCR; the TCRdb copy retains only in-frame clones and omits some. The sample holds about 140,000 clones, 80% seen once. The specimen was PBMCs. All receptors derive from a woman aged 40 to 49 in good health and CMV-seronegative. Both conserved end residues are part of each CDR3. Fields, in order: V gene, D gene, J gene, clone size, CDR3 DNA, CDR3 protein. D genes are given only for firm matches. Not every row has a clone size; where given, it reads once, few, many or a size class.

V: TRBV7-2
D: TRBD1
J: TRBJ1-1
size: NA
DNA: TGTGCCAGCAGCTCACGACAGGGTGGCACTGAAGCTTTCTTT
CDR3: CASSSRQGGTEAFF

V: TRBV6-5
D: NA
J: TRBJ1-5
size: NA
DNA: TGTGCCAGCGGAGATCAGCCCCAGCATTTT
CDR3: CASGDQPQHF

V: TRBV9
D: NA
J: TRBJ2-3
size: NA
DNA: TGTGCCAGCAGCCCCGTATCCCTTAGCCCAGATACGCAGTATTTT
CDR3: CASSPVSLSPDTQYF

V: TRBV28
D: TRBD1
J: TRBJ2-7
size: NA
DNA: TGTGCCAGCAGCAAGGGGGCTATATACGAGCAGTACTTC
CDR3: CASSKGAIYEQYF

V: TRBV4-1
D: TRBD2
J: TRBJ2-5
size: NA
DNA: TGCGCCAGCAGCTTACTAGCGGGACTGCAAGAGACCCAGTACTTC
CDR3: CASSLLAGLQETQYF

V: TRBV7-9
D: TRBD2
J: TRBJ2-7
size: NA
DNA: TGTGCCAGCAGCAATAGCGGGGAAAGTCGCTACGAGCAGTACTTC
CDR3: CASSNSGESRYEQYF

V: TRBV14
D: TRBD2
J: TRBJ2-7
size: NA
DNA: TGTGCCAGCAGCCACCTAGCGGAGTTCTCCTACGAGCAGTACTTC
CDR3: CASSHLAEFSYEQYF

V: TRBV6-5
D: NA
J: TRBJ1-1
size: NA
DNA: TGTGCCAGCAGTTACTCCCAAGGGACCAGGAGGGCTGAAGCTTTCTTT
CDR3: CASSYSQGTRRAEAFF

V: TRBV19
D: TRBD1
J: TRBJ1-1
size: NA
DNA: TGTGCCAGTAGTATTGGCCCGACAGGGTTGAACACTGAAGCTTTCTTT
CDR3: CASSIGPTGLNTEAFF

V: TRBV18
D: NA
J: TRBJ2-7
size: NA
DNA: TGTGCCAGCTCCCCAGGAATACTAAGGGAGCAGTACTTC
CDR3: CASSPGILREQYF

V: TRBV11-3
D: TRBD1
J: TRBJ1-1
size: NA
DNA: TGTGCCAGCAGCCAATCGGGACAGCCGAACACTGAAGCTTTCTTT
CDR3: CASSQSGQPNTEAFF

V: TRBV7-2
D: TRBD2
J: TRBJ2-1
size: NA
DNA: TGTGCCAGCAGCTTTGGACTAGCGGGGGCCTTTAATGAGCAGTTCTTC
CDR3: CASSFGLAGAFNEQFF

V: TRBV9
D: NA
J: TRBJ2-6
size: NA
DNA: TGTGCCAGCAGCACCACAGGCGCTGGGGCCAACGGCCTGACTTTC
CDR3: CASSTTGAGANGLTF

V: TRBV2
D: TRBD2
J: TRBJ2-7
size: NA
DNA: TGTGCCAGCAGTACCGGACTAGCGGGAGTTCTCGAGCAGTACTTC
CDR3: CASSTGLAGVLEQYF

V: TRBV29-1
D: TRBD1
J: TRBJ2-2
size: NA
DNA: TGCAGCGTTCCAACACCTCCGCAGGGGGCCGGGGAGCTGTTTTTT
CDR3: CSVPTPPQGAGELFF

V: TRBV6-5
D: NA
J: TRBJ2-7
size: NA
DNA: TGTGCCAGCAGTTATTACGGGAGAGACTACGAGCAGTACTTC
CDR3: CASSYYGRDYEQYF

V: TRBV18
D: NA
J: TRBJ2-2
size: NA
DNA: TGTGCCAGCTCACAATTGTCCATAGAGAACACCGGGGAGCTGTTTTTT
CDR3: CASSQLSIENTGELFF

V: TRBV9
D: NA
J: TRBJ2-2
size: NA
DNA: TGTGCCAGCAGCGCACTCTCGCCAATCGGGGGTACCGGGGAGCTGTTTTTT
CDR3: CASSALSPIGGTGELFF

V: TRBV6-1
D: TRBD1
J: TRBJ2-7
size: NA
DNA: TGTGCCAGCAGTGAAGGTAGGATTGCGGACAGGGCAGCCTACGAGCAGTACTTC
CDR3: CASSEGRIADRAAYEQYF

V: TRBV9
D: TRBD2
J: TRBJ2-1
size: NA
DNA: TGTGCCAGCAGCGTCCGACTAGCGGGCGAGCAGTTCTTC
CDR3: CASSVRLAGEQFF

V: TRBV5-5
D: TRBD1
J: TRBJ2-1
size: NA
DNA: TGTGCCAGCAGCAGGGACAGGCCCCTCTACAATGAGCAGTTCTTC
CDR3: CASSRDRPLYNEQFF

V: TRBV7-2
D: NA
J: TRBJ1-3
size: NA
DNA: TGTGCCAGCAGCTTCTCACAGGGTCCCGGAAACGCCATATATTTT
CDR3: CASSFSQGPGNAIYF

V: TRBV6-5
D: TRBD1
J: TRBJ2-7
size: NA
DNA: TGTGCCGCAGGGACAGGTCCTGCCTACGAGCAGTACTTC
CDR3: CAAGTGPAYEQYF

V: TRBV28
D: NA
J: TRBJ2-7
size: NA
DNA: TGTGCCAGCAGTTTATGGGGGGGGGCAACCGAGCAGTACTTC
CDR3: CASSLWGGATEQYF

V: TRBV6-1
D: NA
J: TRBJ1-5
size: NA
DNA: TGTGCCAGCAGTTCCTTAGGGGGGGGCAATCAGCCCCAGCATTTT
CDR3: CASSSLGGGNQPQHF

V: TRBV10-1
D: NA
J: TRBJ2-2
size: NA
DNA: TGCGCCAGCAGTGCCAGGGTAGACCCGACGGGCACCGGGGAGCTGTTTTTT
CDR3: CASSARVDPTGTGELFF

V: TRBV5-1
D: NA
J: TRBJ2-7
size: NA
DNA: TGCGCCAGCAGCTTGAGGCCAGGGGATCGCCACGAGCAGTACTTC
CDR3: CASSLRPGDRHEQYF

V: TRBV2
D: NA
J: TRBJ2-3
size: NA
DNA: TGTGCCAGCAGTCTAACGGACATACCTATCACAGATACGCAGTATTTT
CDR3: CASSLTDIPITDTQYF

V: TRBV30
D: NA
J: TRBJ2-3
size: once
DNA: TGTGCCTGGAGTGGCGTCGGGGCAGATACGCAGTATTTT
CDR3: CAWSGVGADTQYF

V: TRBV4-1
D: TRBD2
J: TRBJ2-1
size: NA
DNA: TGCGCCAGCAGCCAAGGGGGACTAGCGGGGCTTAATGAGCAGTTCTTC
CDR3: CASSQGGLAGLNEQFF

V: TRBV11-3
D: NA
J: TRBJ1-2
size: NA
DNA: TGTGCCAGCAGCGCCCTTGGGGAGGGCAGAGGCTATGGCTACACCTTC
CDR3: CASSALGEGRGYGYTF

V: TRBV11-2
D: NA
J: TRBJ1-6
size: NA
DNA: TGTGCCAGCAGCTTAGATCTGGGGGCGGTGAGCTCACCCCTCCACTTT
CDR3: CASSLDLGAVSSPLHF

V: TRBV5-6
D: NA
J: TRBJ2-5
size: NA
DNA: TGTGCCAGCAGCTTGGTTGCGGGTTCGTCGGAGACCCAGTACTTC
CDR3: CASSLVAGSSETQYF

V: TRBV28
D: TRBD1
J: TRBJ1-5
size: NA
DNA: TGTGCCAGCAGGCAGGGGGGCAGCAATCAGCCCCAGCATTTT
CDR3: CASRQGGSNQPQHF

V: TRBV12-5
D: NA
J: TRBJ2-3
size: NA
DNA: TGTGCTAGTGGTCGCTCAAGACAAACAGATACGCAGTATTTT
CDR3: CASGRSRQTDTQYF

V: TRBV7-7
D: TRBD2
J: TRBJ2-1
size: NA
DNA: TGTGCTAGCAGCGTAGAACTAGCGGGAGTTCCCAATGAGCAGTTCTTC
CDR3: CASSVELAGVPNEQFF

V: TRBV15
D: TRBD2
J: TRBJ2-1
size: NA
DNA: TGTGCCACCAGCCCCCGGACTAGCGGGGGCTCCCACAATGAGCAGTTCTTC
CDR3: CATSPRTSGGSHNEQFF

V: TRBV15
D: NA
J: TRBJ2-7
size: few
DNA: TGTGCCACCAGCAGGGATAACAGGGTCAACGAGCAGTACTTC
CDR3: CATSRDNRVNEQYF

V: TRBV11-3
D: NA
J: TRBJ1-1
size: NA
DNA: TGTGCCAGCAGCCCTGGGGGCCCCTTAAACACTGAAGCTTTCTTT
CDR3: CASSPGGPLNTEAFF

V: TRBV7-9
D: NA
J: TRBJ2-1
size: NA
DNA: TGTGCCAGCAGCTTGCGGATAGGGGATGAGCAGTTCTTC
CDR3: CASSLRIGDEQFF

V: TRBV7-2
D: TRBD2
J: TRBJ2-2
size: NA
DNA: TGTGCCAGCAGCATAGGACTAGCGGGATTCGGGAACACCGGGGAGCTGTTTTTT
CDR3: CASSIGLAGFGNTGELFF

V: TRBV5-1
D: NA
J: TRBJ1-2
size: NA
DNA: TGCGCCAGCAGCTTGGAAGGCAGGGATGGCTACACCTTC
CDR3: CASSLEGRDGYTF

V: TRBV27
D: NA
J: TRBJ2-7
size: NA
DNA: TGTGCCAGCAGTTTCACCGGGTCGCCGGGATACGAGCAGTACTTC
CDR3: CASSFTGSPGYEQYF

V: TRBV19
D: TRBD1
J: TRBJ2-3
size: NA
DNA: TGTGCCAGTAGTATCTCCTCTGGGACAGGGGGTCCAGATACGCAGTATTTT
CDR3: CASSISSGTGGPDTQYF